Given below is one T cell receptor beta chain in context. In the original processing: Amplification with reference gene primers provided the estimates of nucleated cell counts. TCRdb keeps only in-frame clones here, not all; method: immunoSEQ multiplex PCR. D and trimming were read from the DNA, whereas the V and J calls and clone size are those reported in that table. The top ten clones hold around 4% of a sample with more than 200,000 clones, less than 90% of them seen once. The data originate from a study of blood T cell repertoires in COVID-19. As for the study in general: Material from acute and convalescent COVID-19 was sourced from the United States, Italy and Spain. T cells, B-cell-depleted T cells, or PBMCs supplied cDNA or gDNA.

Source material: peripheral blood. The sequence derives from a man aged 60 to 69 with acute or convalescent COVID-19.

The CDR3: CASSSGGVENSYEQYF. The DNA for the CDR3 is TGCGCCAGCAGCTCCGGCGGGGTGGAGAACTCCTACGAGCAGTACTTC. The rearrangement uses TRBV5-1 and TRBJ2-7; possible D gene TRBD2, 6 bases. Deletions cut 3 bases from V and 0 bases from J, with 16 bases between. In germline, CDR1 is SGHRS, CDR2 YFSETQ. The CDR3 runs 16 residues.